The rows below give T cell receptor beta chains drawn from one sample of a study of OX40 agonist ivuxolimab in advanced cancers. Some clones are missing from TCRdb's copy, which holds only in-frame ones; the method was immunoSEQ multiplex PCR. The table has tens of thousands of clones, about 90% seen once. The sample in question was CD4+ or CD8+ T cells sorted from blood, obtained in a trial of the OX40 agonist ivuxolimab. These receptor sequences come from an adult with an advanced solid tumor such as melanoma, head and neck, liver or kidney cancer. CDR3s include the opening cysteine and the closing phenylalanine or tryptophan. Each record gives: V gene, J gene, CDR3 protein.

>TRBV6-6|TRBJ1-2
CASSSPVRGGYGYTF
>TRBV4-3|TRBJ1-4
CASSQGAGTQGGKLFF
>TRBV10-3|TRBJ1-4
CAISEGRVGEKLFF
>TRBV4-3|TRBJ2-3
CASSQEWRGSDTQYF
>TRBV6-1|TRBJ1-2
CASSEAAGVGYGYTF
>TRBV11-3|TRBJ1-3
CASSLASSGASGNTIYF
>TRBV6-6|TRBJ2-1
CASSQRIDSYNEQFF
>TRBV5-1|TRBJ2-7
CASSLGTSGGVITYEQYF
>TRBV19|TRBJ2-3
CASSFADTDTQYF
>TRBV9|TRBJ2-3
CASRAGTTDTQYF
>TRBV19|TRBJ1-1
CASSPSSGVNTEAFF
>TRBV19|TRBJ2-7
CASKETGAYEQYF
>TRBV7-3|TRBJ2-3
CASSSLGSTDTQYF
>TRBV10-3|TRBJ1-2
CAISDKGGSYGYTF
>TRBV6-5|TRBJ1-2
CASSYNFRGGYTF
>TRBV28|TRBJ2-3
CASSSSGTSKDTQYF
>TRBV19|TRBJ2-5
CASGTSGRSGETQYF
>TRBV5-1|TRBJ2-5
CASSPGLQQETQYF